This TCR beta chain was recovered during a study of glioma-infiltrating T cells after dendritic cell vaccination. Study-level information: Glioblastoma patients came from Phase I and II dendritic cell vaccination trials. Monocyte-derived dendritic cells, cultured seven days with IL-4 and GM-CSF, were pulsed with autologous tumor lysate. Whole-study results and caveats: The cohort had few patients with full blood and tumor sets.

The count of this clone is one. Its matching antigen is unknown. Here immunoSEQ multiplex PCR was the method, and the copy in TCRdb shows in-frame clones only, minus some. Here the sample spans roughly 100,000 clones, roughly 90% being singletons. Trimming removed 10 bases at V and 2 bases at J, with 15 bases between. CDR3 length: 14 amino acids. The germline V gene has CDR1 SGHVS and CDR2 FQNEAQ. The time point: after dendritic cell vaccination, including at tumor progression/relapse. All glioblastoma patients lacked an isocitrate dehydrogenase mutation. Source: blood, taken after dendritic cell vaccination. This chain links TRBV7-8 with TRBJ1-5, with D perhaps matching TRBD1 (6 bases). This TCR was sampled from a human donor with glioblastoma. The CDR3 here is CATMEGGGNQPQHF. The CDR3 nucleotides are TGTGCCACCATGGAGGGGGGGGGCAATCAGCCCCAGCATTTT.